Sequencing of this T cell receptor beta chain was carried out in a study of cytomegalovirus exposure and HLA in healthy donors. Overall study findings and caveats: Associated with HLA alleles at 0.05 false discovery rate in a later analysis were around 17,000 TCR beta sequences. Association of a missense DCLRE1C variant with TCR beta V- and J-gene trimming was reported in a later analysis.

The CDR3 is 13 residues long. Germline lookup yields CDR1 MNHEY and CDR2 SMNVEV (reference sequence). V was trimmed by 3 bases and J by 3 bases, leaving 6 bases between them. As regards this clone: Its antigen is currently unknown.

PCR involved 60 Vbeta and 13 Jbeta primers. Profiled with immunoSEQ multiplex PCR; TCRdb holds only in-frame clones, not every one. The data show roughly 150,000 clones, with roughly 76% seen just once and 1.2% held by the top ten. The chain uses TRBV27 and TRBJ1-5; no reliable D call. This sequence was found in a female donor in good health and CMV-seronegative. The material sequenced was PBMCs. The CDR3 spells CASSFSLNQPQHF. The CDR3 DNA reads as TGTGCCAGCAGTTTCAGTCTCAATCAGCCCCAGCATTTT.